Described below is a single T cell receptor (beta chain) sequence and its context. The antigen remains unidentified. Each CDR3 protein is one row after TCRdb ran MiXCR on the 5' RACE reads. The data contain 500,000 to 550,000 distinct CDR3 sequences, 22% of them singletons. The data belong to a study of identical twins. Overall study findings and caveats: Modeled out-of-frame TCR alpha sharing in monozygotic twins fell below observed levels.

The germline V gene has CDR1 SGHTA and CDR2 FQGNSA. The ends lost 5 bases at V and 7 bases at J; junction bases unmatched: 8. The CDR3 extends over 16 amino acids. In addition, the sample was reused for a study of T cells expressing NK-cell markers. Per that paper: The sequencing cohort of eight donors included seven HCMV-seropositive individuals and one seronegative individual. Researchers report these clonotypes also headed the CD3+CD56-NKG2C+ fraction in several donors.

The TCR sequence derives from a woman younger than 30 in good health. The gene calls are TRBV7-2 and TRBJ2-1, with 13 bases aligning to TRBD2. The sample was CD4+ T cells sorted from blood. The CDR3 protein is CASSPAGTSGKNEQFF. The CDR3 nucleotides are TGTGCCAGCAGCCCCGCCGGGACTAGCGGGAAAAATGAGCAGTTCTTC.